This T cell receptor beta chain derives from a study of T cell changes during pregnancy in multiple sclerosis (dated by TCRdb to between 2018 and 2021). Background for the entire study: In women with multiple sclerosis, the researchers looked at how the T cell repertoire shifted as pregnancy progressed.

Between the V and J ends, shortened by 4 bases and 6 bases respectively, the junction contains 16 bases. From the cysteine through the phenylalanine, the CDR3 covers 14 amino acids. CDR3 DNA is the only sequence kept; it has 42 bases, read in frame from the first base. For CDR1 and CDR2, the germline V gene lists MNHNS and SASEGT. Concerning this clone itself: Its target antigen remains unknown. There are no base qualities to consult, and no much larger clone falls within one base.

Libraries were made using the immunoSEQ multiplex PCR assay. The table comes from immuneACCESS by way of TCRdb, which keeps in-frame sequences with V and J called. Part of the clones is missing from these tables; in studies checked, under half for an unresolved V gene and the rest for unknown reasons. The sample records 30,000 to 45,000 clones, roughly 91% of which are singletons. The ten largest clones represent about 0.45% of the sample. Specimen: CD4+ T cells from peripheral blood mononuclear cells, collected in the second trimester of pregnancy. This sequence uses TRBV6-1 and TRBJ2-7, with TRBD1 as a weak D call on 6 bases. The source of this sequence is a female donor in good health, enrolled as a control in a pregnancy study. CDR3 loop: CASSGGQGSGEQYF. DNA sequence: TGTGCCAGCAGTGGGGGGCAGGGATCAGGCGAGCAGTACTTC.